This T cell receptor beta chain derives from a study of OX40 agonist ivuxolimab in advanced cancers. General study points: More expanded clones were found, on average, in CD8+ than in CD4+ T cells.

The CDR3 runs to 14 residues. The germline V gene has CDR1 MNHEY and CDR2 SVGAGI. V was clipped by 6 bases and J by 4 bases, with 12 bases between them. Concerning this clone itself: Its target is not known.

Libraries were prepared by immunoSEQ multiplex PCR; TCRdb keeps only in-frame clonotypes and omits some of them. The table shows 60,000 to 80,000 clones, with over 80% occurring only once. The chain links TRBV6-5 to TRBJ1-4; TRBD1 might be the D (6 bases). This clonotype originated in an adult with an advanced solid tumor such as melanoma, head and neck, liver or kidney cancer. The sample in question was CD4+ or CD8+ T cells sorted from blood, obtained in a trial of the OX40 agonist ivuxolimab. The CDR3 bases are TGTGCCAGCAGCCGGACAGTTAATAATGAAAAACTGTTTTTT. Translated, it gives CASSRTVNNEKLFF.